A few counts support the clone carrying this TCR beta chain. This sample was taken from a study of blood T cell repertoires in COVID-19. Study summary: Collection of acute and convalescent COVID-19 samples took place in the United States, Italy and Spain. T cells, B-cell-depleted T cells, or PBMCs provided the cDNA or gDNA that served as material.

Methods used by the authors: The authors estimated nucleated cell counts from reference gene primer amplification. Here immunoSEQ multiplex PCR was the method, and the copy in TCRdb shows in-frame clones only, minus some. V and J calls and clone size are as listed in that table; D and trimming were resolved from the DNA. Among about 220,000 clones listed, around 82% were seen once. Sample: peripheral blood. The receptor was derived from a woman in her 70s with acute or convalescent COVID-19.

Here the CDR3 reads CASSLDRAEKLFF. CDR3 coding DNA: TGTGCCAGCAGCCTGGACAGGGCTGAAAAACTGTTTTTT. The gene calls are TRBV7-9 and TRBJ1-4; 8 positions match TRBD1. Germline assignment: CDR1 SEHNR and CDR2 FQNEAQ (reference sequence). The CDR3 extends over 13 amino acids. J lost 7 bases, V lost 5 bases, and 3 bases had no gene match.